This entry features one T cell receptor beta chain sequence. What it binds is unknown. CDR1 and CDR2 from the germline V gene are SGHVS and FQNEAQ. V lost 0 bases to trimming and J lost 7 bases, with 10 bases between them. CDR3 length: 14 amino acids. These data originate in a study of T cell responses to AZD1222 COVID-19 vaccine. Study overall: Pooled together were second doses at about 4 or about 12 weeks. Whole-study results and caveats: Distributed over spike, vaccine-associated CD4 TCRs predominated at 160-218 and 743-854. There were mostly white British donors and more females than males, and clonal diversity was possibly underestimated. There were repertoire samples only from the period after the peak T cell response.

Method: immunoSEQ multiplex PCR; TCRdb's copy keeps in-frame clones and lacks some. The sample has roughly 100,000 clones, more than 75% seen once. The sequenced sample was peripheral blood, obtained on day 0 of AZD1222 vaccination. The genes are TRBV7-8 and TRBJ2-4; D not resolved. This receptor was identified in an adult in good health. CDR3 coding DNA: TGTGCCAGCAGCTTAGCCGGAGAGCTCAACATTCAGTACTTC. Translated, it gives CASSLAGELNIQYF.